This T cell receptor beta chain was captured in a study of blood T cell repertoires in COVID-19. At the level of the study: Donors in the United States, Italy and Spain gave samples during acute or convalescent COVID-19. In each case, the material was cDNA or gDNA derived from T cells, B-cell-depleted T cells, or PBMCs.

TCRdb's copy holds only in-frame clones and misses some; the assay was immunoSEQ multiplex PCR. The sample shows about 170,000 clones, around 80% of them seen only once. The CDR3 runs to 17 residues. V lost 1 base and J lost 0; bases outside the gene matches: 3. Per germline, CDR1 ENHRY and CDR2 SYGVKD. The age range of participants was about 18 to 95 years, with residence in about two dozen US areas. Researchers sorted participants into cohorts using their self-reported clinical history. The chain recombines TRBV10-3 with TRBJ2-6; TRBD1 matches at 7 bases. The sequenced sample consisted of PBMCs or T cells enriched from blood (not recorded which). The clonotype originates from a woman in her seventies in a cohort exposed to, infected with or recovered from COVID-19 (not recorded which). The CDR3 DNA sequence: TGTGCCATCAGTGAGTGGAAGGGGGCCTCTGGGGCCAACGTCCTGACTTTC. It yields the protein CAISEWKGASGANVLTF.